This passage covers 10 T cell receptor beta chains from one sample sequenced in a study of T cell responses to AZD1222 COVID-19 vaccine. Profiled with immunoSEQ multiplex PCR; TCRdb holds only in-frame clones, not every one. Of about 140,000 clones in the sample, roughly 92% are singletons; the top ten hold approximately 1.5%. Sequencing was performed on peripheral blood, taken on day 0 of AZD1222 vaccination. The receptors originated from an adult in good health.

The V call is TRBV5-4, the J call TRBJ2-1; 9 bases align to TRBD1. The trim removed 0 bases at V and 7 bases at J, leaving 5 bases unmatched. This CDR3 has 15 amino acids. In germline, CDR1 is SGHNT, CDR2 YYREEE (reference sequence). This CDR3 reads CASSLGGQGGNEQFF. The CDR3 DNA reads as TGTGCCAGCAGCTTGGGGGGACAGGGTGGGAATGAGCAGTTCTTC.

At least ten counts were recorded for this clone. The chain has TRBV14 and TRBJ2-2; D is ambiguous. Between the trimmed V and J ends, which lost 2 bases and 11 bases, there was a span of 12 bases. The CDR3 has 13 residues. Germline V gives CDR1 SGHDN, CDR2 FVKESK. CDR3 coding DNA: TGTGCCAGCAGCCAACAGCGAGTGACTGAGCTGTTTTTT. Its translation is CASSQQRVTELFF.

The genes are TRBV4-1 and TRBJ2-7; the D gene could be TRBD1 or TRBD2 (5 bases each). This CDR3 region has 19 residues. Trimming pared 2 bases from V and 5 bases from J, leaving 28 bases between. Germline values: CDR1 MGHRA, CDR2 YSYEKL. The CDR3 sequence: CASSQNGPGRGPSGDEQYF. CDR3 DNA: TGCGCCAGCAGCCAAAATGGGCCTGGAAGGGGACCCTCCGGGGACGAGCAGTACTTC.

The chain links TRBV6-1 to TRBJ2-7; D might be TRBD1 (6 bases). Trimming left V 1 base short and J 3 bases short, with 13 bases between. CDR3 size: 15 residues. From germline, CDR1 is MNHNS and CDR2 SASEGT. CDR3 DNA sequence: TGTGCCAGCAGTGAAGTAGGCAGGGGAGACTACGAGCAGTACTTC. Translating it yields CASSEVGRGDYEQYF.

This clone was observed a few times. The chain links TRBV28 to TRBJ2-7, with 8 positions matching TRBD2. V dropped 6 bases and J dropped 1; count of bases not matched to a gene: 5. Germline V gene sequence: CDR1 MDHEN, CDR2 SYDVKM. There are 14 residues in the CDR3. For the CDR3, the DNA is TGTGCCAGCAGCAGACGGGGGGGTTCCTACGAGCAGTACTTC. Translation gives CASSRRGGSYEQYF.

This rearrangement joins TRBV4-1 to TRBJ2-1; 12 nucleotides agree with TRBD2. Unmatched junction bases numbered 12, after V lost 4 bases and J lost 5 bases. The CDR3 covers 18 residues. Looked up from germline, CDR1 is MGHRA and CDR2 is YSYEKL. Written as DNA, the CDR3 is TGCGCCAGCAGCCGAAACCTAGCGGGAGGGCCGACCCACAATGAGCAGTTCTTC. Translated: CASSRNLAGGPTHNEQFF.

The rearrangement links TRBV5-1 to TRBJ2-1, with TRBD2 matching 8 bases. V was clipped by 7 bases and J by 5 bases; unmatched bases: 8. Germline CDR1 SGHRS, CDR2 YFSETQ. The CDR3 is made up of 14 amino acids. DNA for the CDR3: TGCGCCAGCGCCGCGGGAGGTGGGGACAATGAGCAGTTCTTC. Translating gives CASAAGGGDNEQFF. Combining the CDR3 with reference TRBV5-1 and TRBJ2-1 gives the whole variable domain KAGVTQTPRYLIKTRGQQVTLSCSPISGHRSVSWYQQTPGQGLQFLFEYFSETQRNKGNFPGRFSGRQFSNSRSEMNVSTLELGDSALYLCASAAGGGDNEQFFGPGTRLTVL.

The V call is TRBV9, the J call TRBJ2-7; tentatively, D is TRBD1 (6 bases). The V end lost 3 bases, the J end lost 1 base, and 11 bases lay between the germline ends. CDR3 length: 14 residues. The germline gives CDR1 SGDLS, CDR2 YYNGEE. The CDR3 nucleotides read TGTGCCAGCAGCGCGAGGGACATATCCTACGAGCAGTACTTC. It translates to CASSARDISYEQYF. The full variable domain, rest sourced from reference TRBV9 and TRBJ2-7, is DSGVTQTPKHLITATGQRVTLRCSPRSGDLSVYWYQQSLDQGLQFLIQYYNGEERAKGNILERFSAQQFPDLHSELNLSSLELGDSALYFCASSARDISYEQYFGPGTRLTVT.

This clone showed up just once. This chain links TRBV18 with TRBJ2-1; D not certain. V lost 2 bases and J 7 bases, leaving 6 bases between the germline ends. This CDR3 contains 12 residues. Germline CDR1 reads KGHSH; CDR2 reads LQKENI. The CDR3 sequence is CASSPIGNEQFF. DNA of the CDR3: TGTGCCAGCTCACCAATCGGGAATGAGCAGTTCTTC.

The chain's CDR3 is CASRLDRERDYGYTF. In DNA, the CDR3 is TGTGCAAGTCGCTTAGACAGGGAAAGGGACTATGGCTACACCTTC. The V and J genes are TRBV12-2 and TRBJ1-2; TRBD1, the table's D call, lacks a check against the DNA. TRBV12-2 is a pseudogene segment. This CDR3 is built from 15 residues.